These T cell receptor beta chains were read from a single sample in a study of blood T cell repertoires in COVID-19. Profiled with immunoSEQ multiplex PCR; TCRdb holds only in-frame clones, not every one. The sample lists about 72,000 clones; about nine tenths were seen once. Sequencing input: peripheral blood. Source of these receptors: a man between 65 and 80 years old with active or convalescent COVID-19. The CDR3 runs from the conserved cysteine through the conserved F or W. A D gene is named only where the DNA matches it firmly. For some rows the clone size is stated as once, few or many, or as a class when expanded; others skip it.

V	size	D	J	DNA	CDR3
TRBV6-1	-	-	TRBJ1-2	TGTGCCAGCAGTGCGTGGTTCCGCGGGGATAACTATGGCTACACCTTC	CASSAWFRGDNYGYTF
TRBV21-1	-	-	TRBJ2-7	TGTGCCAGCAGCACCAGTAGCGGGAGAACCTACGAGCAGTACTTC	CASSTSSGRTYEQYF
TRBV6-5	-	TRBD1	TRBJ1-2	TGTGCCAGCAGTTACAATCAGGGGGTGGCCGGCTACACCTTC	CASSYNQGVAGYTF
TRBV28	few	-	TRBJ1-4	TGTGCCAGCAGTGGCTGGACAAGGACTAATGAAAAACTGTTTTTT	CASSGWTRTNEKLFF
TRBV30	-	-	TRBJ1-6	TGTGCCTGGAGTTACCCTGACAGGCAGGGTTCACCCCTCCACTTT	CAWSYPDRQGSPLHF
TRBV12-3/TRBV12-4	-	TRBD1	TRBJ1-2	TGTGCCAGCAGTTTTTCAGGGGGCAATGGCTACACCTTC	CASSFSGGNGYTF
TRBV2	-	-	TRBJ1-1	TGTGCCAGCAGCGCAGGGGCTGGCACTGAAGCTTTCTTT	CASSAGAGTEAFF
TRBV19	-	-	TRBJ1-6	TGTGCCTCCCGTGCGGGGTCCTCCTATAATTCACCCCTCCACTTT	CASRAGSSYNSPLHF
TRBV5-1	-	TRBD2	TRBJ2-3	TGCGCCAGCAGCCCCGGGACTAGCGGGAGCACAGATACGCAGTATTTT	CASSPGTSGSTDTQYF
TRBV30	-	TRBD2	TRBJ2-5	TGTGCCCGCGCGGGGGTTGGCAGTGGAGAGACCCAGTACTTC	CARAGVGSGETQYF
TRBV7-9	once	TRBD1	TRBJ2-2	TGTGCCAGCAATACTCCCCCGGGACAGGGGATGTCCGGGGAGCTGTTTTTT	CASNTPPGQGMSGELFF
TRBV12-3/TRBV12-4	-	-	TRBJ2-7	TGTGCCAGCAGTTTACAGGGGAACGAGCAGTACTTC	CASSLQGNEQYF
TRBV18	few	TRBD1	TRBJ2-5	TGTGCCAGCTCACCAGGGACAGAGGAGACCCAGTACTTC	CASSPGTEETQYF
TRBV19	-	-	TRBJ2-2	TGTGCCAGTAGTATGCAGGGGACCGGGGAGCTGTTTTTT	CASSMQGTGELFF
TRBV10-2	-	-	TRBJ1-1	TGCGCCAGCAGTGAGTTGACAGAAGCTTTCTTT	CASSELTEAFF
TRBV5-8	-	TRBD1	TRBJ1-2	TGTGCCAGCAGCCCGGACAGGACCTATGGCTACACCTTC	CASSPDRTYGYTF
TRBV5-1	few	-	TRBJ2-7	TGCGCCAGCAGCTTGGGAGGCTACGAGCAGTACTTC	CASSLGGYEQYF
TRBV6-4	-	-	TRBJ1-1	TGTGCCAGCAGTGAGACAGCAAACACTGAAGCTTTCTTT	CASSETANTEAFF
TRBV28	-	-	TRBJ2-1	TGTGCCAGCAGTTTATGGCCGACGGGTGAGCAGTTCTTC	CASSLWPTGEQFF
TRBV7-9	-	TRBD2	TRBJ2-1	TGTGCCAGCAGCTTGGGACTAGCGCCCCACATAGACCATGAGCAGTTCTTC	CASSLGLAPHIDHEQFF
TRBV27	-	TRBD1	TRBJ1-3	TGTGCCAGCAGGGACAGGGGGCTTGGAAACACCATATATTTT	CASRDRGLGNTIYF
TRBV7-2	-	-	TRBJ1-2	TGTGCCAGCAGCTTCCGAGACGGGGGCTACACCTTC	CASSFRDGGYTF
TRBV18	-	-	TRBJ2-3	TGTGCCAGCTACGGACAGGGCGGGGGAGATACGCAGTATTTT	CASYGQGGGDTQYF
TRBV6-5	few	-	TRBJ1-5	TGTGCCAGCACCAATAGCAATCAGCCCCAGCATTTT	CASTNSNQPQHF
TRBV2	-	-	TRBJ1-4	TGTGCCAGCAGTGACAGTCCTCGTGTATGGCTGTTTTTT	CASSDSPRVWLFF
TRBV3-1/TRBV3-2	-	-	TRBJ2-2	TGTGCCAGCAAGCCGGGAGCGGCCGGGGAGCTGTTTTTT	CASKPGAAGELFF
TRBV5-1	-	-	TRBJ1-1	TGCGCCAGCAGCTTGTCGGCGACCGGGGACACTGAAGCTTTCTTT	CASSLSATGDTEAFF
TRBV19	once	-	TRBJ2-1	TGTGCCAGTAGTAGGTCGGCGTGGGGCGAGCAGTTCTTC	CASSRSAWGEQFF
TRBV28	-	TRBD1	TRBJ1-2	TGTGCCAGCAGCCCAGGGGGCGCTAGCTATGGCTACACCTTC	CASSPGGASYGYTF
TRBV6-4	-	-	TRBJ2-2	TGTGCCAGCTCCACAGGGAGTGCGAACACCGGGGAGCTGTTTTTT	CASSTGSANTGELFF
TRBV6-1	many	TRBD1	TRBJ2-7	TGTGCCAGCAGTGATCTGGGACAGGGGTCTGGCGAGCAGTACTTC	CASSDLGQGSGEQYF
TRBV5-1	once	-	TRBJ2-3	TGCGCCAGCACCCCCTTTTCGGGCACAGATACGCAGTATTTT	CASTPFSGTDTQYF
TRBV2	-	-	TRBJ2-3	TGTGCCAGCAAGGTGGCGGTGGGGAGGAGCACAGATACGCAGTATTTT	CASKVAVGRSTDTQYF
TRBV7-2	-	-	TRBJ2-7	TGTGCCAGCAGCTTCGGGGTTTTGGACGAGCAGTACTTC	CASSFGVLDEQYF
TRBV28	-	TRBD1	TRBJ1-2	TGTGCCAGCAGGTTCATGGGACAGTTTCCCTTCTTTAACTATGGCTACACCTTC	CASRFMGQFPFFNYGYTF
TRBV7-9	-	-	TRBJ1-1	TGTGCCAGCAGCCGGCAGGACTCGGACACTGAAGCTTTCTTT	CASSRQDSDTEAFF
TRBV5-6	-	-	TRBJ2-7	TGTGCCAGCAGCTTGGCCAAGTCGGGGTTCAGGTCCTACGAGCAGTACTTC	CASSLAKSGFRSYEQYF
TRBV28	-	-	TRBJ2-1	TGTGCCAGCCAGCCGCGGAGCTCCTACAATGAGCAGTTCTTC	CASQPRSSYNEQFF
TRBV6-5	-	TRBD1	TRBJ1-2	TGTGCCAGCAGAACAGGGTCCAGGGACAGCTATGGCTACACCTTC	CASRTGSRDSYGYTF
TRBV19	-	-	TRBJ2-3	TGTGCCAGTAGTGGTCGGCGGGAAGCAGATACGCAGTATTTT	CASSGRREADTQYF
TRBV5-1	-	-	TRBJ1-1	TGCGCCAGCAGTTCTACGATAAGGGGGTACACTGAAGCTTTCTTT	CASSSTIRGYTEAFF
TRBV28	-	TRBD2	TRBJ2-1	TGTGCCAGCAGTTTAGGGCCCTCCCGGGGGGGCAATGAGCAGTTCTTC	CASSLGPSRGGNEQFF
TRBV14	-	-	TRBJ1-4	TGTGCCAGGGGAAAGACAGGAGATTCAACTAATGAAAAACTGTTTTTT	CARGKTGDSTNEKLFF
TRBV30	-	TRBD1	TRBJ1-6	TGTGCCTGGAGTGTACCCAGGGGGTATAATTCACCCCTCCACTTT	CAWSVPRGYNSPLHF
TRBV28	-	TRBD1	TRBJ1-2	TGTGCCAGCAGACTCTCAGGGGGTAACTATGGCTACACCTTC	CASRLSGGNYGYTF
TRBV18	-	TRBD1	TRBJ1-1	TGTGCCAGCTCTTGGACAGGAAACACTGAAGCTTTCTTT	CASSWTGNTEAFF
TRBV7-9	-	-	TRBJ1-4	TGTGCCAGCAGCTTAGAGGCAGGGTTACATGAAAAACTGTTTTTT	CASSLEAGLHEKLFF
TRBV15	-	-	TRBJ2-7	TGTGCCACCAGCAGGGGCAGGGGTTTTGACGAGCAGTACTTC	CATSRGRGFDEQYF
TRBV28	-	TRBD2	TRBJ2-3	TGTGCCAGCAGTTTGCCGACCCGACTAGCGGAGATCACAGATACGCAGTATTTT	CASSLPTRLAEITDTQYF
TRBV20-1	once	-	TRBJ1-1	TGCAGTGCTAGTCGCAGGTCGAACACTGAAGCTTTCTTT	CSASRRSNTEAFF
TRBV2	-	-	TRBJ1-1	TGTGCCAGCAGTGATGGCAGGGTGGGTGAAGCTTTCTTT	CASSDGRVGEAFF
TRBV28	-	TRBD1	TRBJ1-1	TGTGCCAGCAGTTCCGCCGGGACAGGGGGTTCCACTGAAGCTTTCTTT	CASSSAGTGGSTEAFF
TRBV5-6	-	-	TRBJ1-3	TGTGCCAGCAGCTTATATCAGGAGGGGCGCGGAAACACCATATATTTT	CASSLYQEGRGNTIYF
TRBV6-5	-	-	TRBJ2-4	TGTGCCAGCCAGGGACTTTTGCTAGCCAAAAACATTCAGTACTTC	CASQGLLLAKNIQYF